The 14 T cell receptor beta chains presented below share a single source sample, sequenced in a study of follicular helper T cells after annual influenza vaccination. Profiled with immunoSEQ multiplex PCR; TCRdb holds only in-frame clones, not every one. Here the sample spans about 14,000 clones, more than 65% being singletons. The time point here: 2015-2016 season, pre-vaccination. Source: CXCR5- memory CD4+ T cells sorted from blood, taken on the day of influenza vaccination. The receptors were gathered from an adult who received the influenza vaccine.

The chain employs TRBV5-6 and TRBJ1-2; no clear D. CDR1 is SGHDT and CDR2 is YYEEEE in the germline V gene. V was clipped by 3 bases and J by 8 bases, with 11 bases between them. The CDR3 covers 12 residues. The DNA for the CDR3 is TGTGCCAGCAGCTGGACGGATTTAGGCTACACCTTC. Protein product: CASSWTDLGYTF.

V and J are TRBV7-6 and TRBJ2-1; TRBD2 aligns across 12 bases. The CDR3 runs 17 residues. Trimming removed 5 bases from V and 7 bases from J; junction bases left unmatched: 12. Germline CDR1 reads SGHVS; CDR2 reads FNYEAQ. The CDR3 region has the DNA TGTGCCAGCAGCGCACCTAGCGGGGGGGCCATTGCGAATGAGCAGTTCTTC. Protein: CASSAPSGGAIANEQFF.

The chain carries TRBV5-6 and TRBJ2-3; D is undetermined. There are 17 residues in the CDR3. The V end lost 0 bases, the J end lost 1 base, and 15 bases lay between the germline ends. CDR1 is SGHDT and CDR2 is YYEEEE in the germline V gene. The CDR3 here is CASSLASIQYRTDTQYF. The CDR3 coding sequence is TGTGCCAGCAGCTTGGCCTCAATCCAATACCGCACAGATACGCAGTATTTT. Full variable domain (missing parts from reference TRBV5-6 and TRBJ2-3): DAGVTQSPTHLIKTRGQQVTLRCSPKSGHDTVSWYQQALGQGPQFIFQYYEEEERQRGNFPDRFSGHQFPNYSSELNVNALLLGDSALYLCASSLASIQYRTDTQYFGPGTRLTVL.

V gene TRBV7-8 combines with J gene TRBJ2-6, with 7 bases fitting TRBD1. The CDR3 loop spans 19 amino acids. V shed 4 bases and J 0 bases; nucleotides not matched to a gene: 12. The germline gives CDR1 SGHVS, CDR2 FQNEAQ. The CDR3 is CASSSGQHRGSSGANVLTF. Written as DNA, the CDR3 is TGTGCCAGCAGCTCCGGACAGCACAGGGGAAGCTCTGGGGCCAACGTCCTGACTTTC.

This sequence joins TRBV18 and TRBJ1-6; tentatively, D is TRBD1 (6 bases). Trimming took 5 bases from V and 3 from J, leaving 11 bases between them. The CDR3 has 15 residues. CDR1 KGHSH and CDR2 LQKENI come from the germline V gene. DNA of the CDR3: TGTGCCAGCTCAGAAACGACAGGCTATAATTCACCCCTCCACTTT. The encoded protein is CASSETTGYNSPLHF.

J is TRBJ2-3 and V is TRBV7-9; possibly TRBD1 or TRBD2 for D (5 bases each). Trimming left V 6 bases short and J 0 bases short, with 16 bases between. In germline, CDR1 is SEHNR, CDR2 FQNEAQ (reference sequence). The CDR3 covers 16 residues. CDR3 loop: CASRKWDGMSTDTQYF. CDR3 nucleotides: TGTGCCAGCAGGAAATGGGACGGAATGAGCACAGATACGCAGTATTTT.

Only one count was recorded for this clone. The chain has TRBV7-2 and TRBJ2-7, with 7 bases matching TRBD2. V shed 0 bases and J 7 bases; nucleotides not matched to a gene: 12. The CDR3 runs 16 residues. From germline, CDR1 is SGHTA and CDR2 FQGNSA. CDR3 sequence: CASSLALGTKLKEQYF. The CDR3 DNA follows: TGTGCCAGCAGCTTAGCGCTGGGGACTAAACTTAAAGAGCAGTACTTC.

The V call is TRBV11-2, the J call TRBJ1-6; 8 bases fit TRBD1. Unmatched junction bases numbered 6, after V lost 5 bases and J lost 9 bases. Germline V CDR1 and CDR2: SGHAT, FQNNGV. This CDR3 is 14 amino acids long. The CDR3 protein is CASSLGQGGSPLHF. CDR3 nucleotide sequence: TGTGCCAGCAGCCTCGGACAGGGTGGTTCACCCCTCCACTTT. Full variable domain (missing parts from reference TRBV11-2 and TRBJ1-6): EAGVAQSPRYKIIEKRQSVAFWCNPISGHATLYWYQQILGQGPKLLIQFQNNGVVDDSQLPKDRFSAERLKGVDSTLKIQPAKLEDSAVYLCASSLGQGGSPLHFGNGTRLTVT.

The V and J genes are TRBV7-6 and TRBJ2-1; 12 positions match TRBD2. After removal of 6 bases from V and 8 bases from J, the junction contained 5 bases not matched to a gene. The CDR3 extends over 14 amino acids. CDR1 and CDR2 (germline): SGHVS, FNYEAQ. The CDR3 reads CASRRLAGVDEQFF. The CDR3 nucleotides are TGTGCCAGCAGGAGACTAGCGGGGGTCGATGAGCAGTTCTTC.

The chain's CDR3 is CASSARTGGALELFF. The DNA of the CDR3 is TGTGCCAGCAGCGCCCGGACAGGGGGCGCATTGGAGCTGTTTTTT. This chain joins TRBV7-2 and TRBJ2-2; 11 bases match TRBD1. The junction had 9 bases not matched to a gene; V was cut back by 5 bases and J by 10 bases. The CDR3 is made up of 15 amino acids. The germline gives CDR1 SGHTA, CDR2 FQGNSA.

There are a few counts of this clone. The CDR3 coding sequence is TGCGCCAGCAGCTTGACAGGATCTCCGGGTTACACTGAAGCTTTCTTT. Translating gives CASSLTGSPGYTEAFF. The rearrangement joins TRBV5-1 to TRBJ1-1, with D possibly being TRBD1 (5 bases). The length of the CDR3 is 16 residues. Germline V gene sequence: CDR1 SGHRS, CDR2 YFSETQ. Between the trimmed V and J ends, which lost 1 base and 3 bases, there was a span of 16 bases.

This clone was seen a few times. The V and J genes are TRBV4-1 and TRBJ1-5; D is unclear. There are 14 residues in the CDR3. Trimming stripped 1 base from V and 3 bases from J, with 7 bases between. The germline V gene has CDR1 MGHRA and CDR2 YSYEKL. The CDR3 loop is CASSQAGSNQPQHF. As DNA, the CDR3 is TGCGCCAGCAGCCAAGCCGGTTCCAATCAGCCCCAGCATTTT.

This clone was counted only a few times. The chain couples TRBV4-1 to TRBJ1-2, with 10 bases lining up with TRBD1. The length of the CDR3 is 15 residues. From germline, CDR1 is MGHRA and CDR2 YSYEKL. V trimming: 1 base; J trimming: 13 bases; junction bases outside the gene matches: 12. The CDR3 coding sequence is TGCGCCAGCAGCCAAGCGGGACAGGGGTTTCGTATAGGCACCTTC. It yields the protein CASSQAGQGFRIGTF.

This chain uses TRBV7-9 with TRBJ2-4; D ambiguous. Per the germline V gene, CDR1 is SEHNR and CDR2 is FQNEAQ (reference sequence). V was trimmed by 5 bases and J by 0 bases, leaving 14 bases between them. The CDR3 has 16 residues. The CDR3 region has the DNA TGTGCCAGCAGCCTAGGATCGGCTGTAGCCAAAAACATTCAGTACTTC. Protein sequence: CASSLGSAVAKNIQYF.